The 8 T cell receptor beta chains reported below all come from one sample, sequenced in a study of blood T cell repertoires in COVID-19. The protocol was immunoSEQ multiplex PCR, while the TCRdb copy is restricted to in-frame clones and leaves out a portion. The data contain around 110,000 clones, about nine tenths of them singletons. Material for sequencing was peripheral blood. Receptor source: a man aged 45-65 years with active or convalescent COVID-19.

V usage is TRBV6-5 and J usage is TRBJ2-1, with 12 bases identical to TRBD2. CDR1 MNHEY and CDR2 SVGAGI come from the germline V gene. This CDR3 has 12 residues. The V and J ends lost 11 bases and 7 bases, in that order; junction bases with no gene match: 3. The CDR3 here is CAAGTSGNEQFF. As DNA, the CDR3 is TGTGCCGCCGGGACTAGCGGGAATGAGCAGTTCTTC.

This rearrangement joins TRBV14 to TRBJ2-1, with 9 bases aligning to TRBD1. CDR3 length: 19 residues. Trimming removed 0 bases from V and 0 bases from J; junction bases left unmatched: 9. Per germline, CDR1 SGHDN and CDR2 FVKESK. Here the CDR3 reads CASSQETPGQGISYNEQFF. The CDR3 nucleotides are TGTGCCAGCAGCCAAGAAACACCGGGACAGGGCATCTCCTACAATGAGCAGTTCTTC. Full variable domain (missing parts from reference TRBV14 and TRBJ2-1): EAGVTQFPSHSVIEKGQTVTLRCDPISGHDNLYWYRRVMGKEIKFLLHFVKESKQDESGMPNNRFLAERTGGTYSTLKVQPAELEDSGVYFCASSQETPGQGISYNEQFFGPGTRLTVL.

This rearrangement joins TRBV7-9 to TRBJ2-2, with D unclear. The ends were cut back, 1 base at V and 8 bases at J, with 8 bases in the middle. Germline V lookup: CDR1 SEHNR, CDR2 FQNEAQ (reference sequence). This CDR3 contains 13 residues. CDR3 region: CASSLVSSGELFF. The CDR3 DNA is TGTGCCAGCAGCTTAGTCTCTAGTGGGGAGCTGTTTTTT.

This chain joins TRBV19 and TRBJ2-3; D gene unclear. CDR3 length: 15 residues. The V end was cut by 3 bases, the J end by 4 bases, with 14 bases between. In germline, CDR1 is LNHDA, CDR2 SQIVND (reference sequence). CDR3 DNA sequence: TGTGCCAGTAGTATCGACACCTATTCTGCAGATACGCAGTATTTT. Protein: CASSIDTYSADTQYF.

V usage is TRBV18 and J usage is TRBJ2-3; no firm D call. V gave up 0 bases and J gave up 0 bases, with 13 bases separating them. In germline, CDR1 is KGHSH, CDR2 LQKENI. This CDR3 region has 17 residues. This CDR3 is CASSPPNKRSSTDTQYF. The CDR3 DNA reads as TGTGCCAGCTCACCACCTAATAAGAGGTCTAGCACAGATACGCAGTATTTT.

The chain couples TRBV2 to TRBJ1-2, with a weak D call TRBD1 (6 bases). The CDR3 sequence is 11 residues long. With 8 bases removed from V and 9 bases from J, the gap between germline ends came to 13 bases. CDR1 is SNHLY and CDR2 is FYNNEI in the germline V gene. The CDR3 spells CASRARGRYTF. The CDR3 region has the DNA TGTGCCAGCCGGGCCAGGGGTCGCTACACCTTC.

This chain uses TRBV6-2 or TRBV6-3 with TRBJ2-7, with 14 bases aligning to TRBD2. Germline V gene lookup returns CDR1 MNHEY and CDR2 SVGEGT. Trimming cost V 7 bases and J 7 bases; bases outside gene matches: 9. The CDR3 length is 15 residues. DNA for the CDR3: TGTGCCAGCAACCCCGGGACTAGCGGGAGTGGGGAGCAGTACTTC. This sequence encodes CASNPGTSGSGEQYF.

The J gene is TRBJ1-5, the V gene TRBV4-1; D remains unclear. V was pared by 4 bases and J by 1 base, with 8 bases between. CDR1 MGHRA and CDR2 YSYEKL come from the germline V gene. The CDR3 has 14 amino acids. This CDR3 is CASSLQASNQPQHF. CDR3 DNA: TGCGCCAGCAGCCTTCAGGCAAGCAATCAGCCCCAGCATTTT.